The 17 T cell receptor beta chains in this list originate from one sample, sequenced in a study of neurological immune-mediated disorders. TCRdb processed the 5' RACE reads anew with MiXCR; each CDR3 protein has one entry. This table holds tens of thousands of distinct CDR3 sequences, around 3.7% found once. Source material: PBMCs. These receptors originate from a man aged 40-50 years with multiple sclerosis.

This clonotype occurred many times. The gene calls are TRBV20-1 and TRBJ1-3; 7 bases map to TRBD1. The CDR3 is 14 amino acids. Germline V gives CDR1 DFQATT, CDR2 SNEGSKA (reference sequence). Unmatched junction bases numbered 8, after V lost 5 bases and J lost 4 bases. For the CDR3, the DNA is TGCAGTGCTGTCCAGGGGACAGTCGGAAACACCATATATTTT. Translation gives CSAVQGTVGNTIYF.

This clonotype was detected ten times or more. V is TRBV15 and J is TRBJ2-7, with D uncertain. Germline V CDR1 and CDR2: LNHNV, YYDKDF (reference sequence). CDR3 length: 13 residues. V shed 5 bases and J shed 7 bases, with 15 bases lying between them. The CDR3 reads CATSGPNPREQYF. CDR3 nucleotide sequence: TGTGCCACCAGCGGCCCAAACCCTAGGGAGCAGTACTTC. The whole variable domain, remainder taken from reference TRBV15 and TRBJ2-7, is DAMVIQNPRYQVTQFGKPVTLSCSQTLNHNVMYWYQQKSSQAPKLLFHYYDKDFNNEADTPDNFQSRRPNTSFCFLDIRSPGLGDTAMYLCATSGPNPREQYFGPGTRLTVT.

This clonotype was counted many times. The genes are TRBV7-8 and TRBJ1-1; D unresolved. The germline V gene has CDR1 SGHVS and CDR2 FQNEAQ. The V and J ends lost 2 bases and 8 bases respectively, with 6 bases between them. This CDR3 comprises 11 residues. DNA for the CDR3: TGTGCCAGCAGCTTACTTCAGGAAGCTTTCTTT. Its protein is CASSLLQEAFF.

This clonotype was counted ten times or more. The V gene is TRBV2, the J gene TRBJ1-2; D is perhaps TRBD1 (5 bases). The CDR3 is 14 residues long. The V gene lost 3 bases and the J gene lost 5 bases, with 13 bases spanning the gap. Germline V CDR1 and CDR2: SNHLY, FYNNEI. CDR3 sequence reads: CASSDRAGKYGYTF. The CDR3 nucleotides are TGTGCCAGCAGTGATAGGGCAGGGAAATATGGCTACACCTTC.

The gene calls are TRBV10-3 and TRBJ1-5; D unclear. Germline V gene lookup returns CDR1 ENHRY and CDR2 SYGVKD. V dropped 0 bases and J dropped 5 bases, with 8 bases sitting between them. This CDR3 comprises 14 residues. DNA of the CDR3: TGTGCCATCAGTGAGTCGGGTGGGGATCAGCCCCAGCATTTT. This gives the protein CAISESGGDQPQHF.

This clonotype is medium-sized within its sample. The chain combines TRBV4-1 with TRBJ1-5; D might be TRBD1 (5 bases). V lost 3 bases and J lost 0, with 9 bases in between. CDR3 length: 15 residues. CDR1 MGHRA and CDR2 YSYEKL come from the germline V gene. CDR3 sequence: CASSHSGPSNQPQHF. CDR3 in DNA: TGCGCCAGCAGCCACTCGGGACCTAGCAATCAGCCCCAGCATTTT.

The chain is built from TRBV6-6 and TRBJ2-3; D perhaps matches TRBD2 (5 bases). The CDR3 is 13 residues long. V lost 2 bases and J 10 bases, leaving 13 bases between the germline ends. The V gene's germline CDR1 is MNHNY and CDR2 SVGAGI (reference sequence). Written as DNA, the CDR3 is TGTGCCAGCAGTTACACAACCGGGATTGCGCAGTATTTT. This translates into CASSYTTGIAQYF.

This clonotype was recorded many times. The rearrangement links TRBV2 to TRBJ1-5, with 7 bases matching TRBD1. This CDR3 comprises 15 residues. Germline trimming cut 5 bases from V and 4 bases from J; bases unmatched to any gene: 8. Looked up from germline, CDR1 is SNHLY and CDR2 is FYNNEI. CDR3 DNA sequence: TGTGCCAGCAGTTCCCGGGACAGTTTTAATCAGCCCCAGCATTTT. Protein: CASSSRDSFNQPQHF. The full variable domain, its missing parts supplied by reference TRBV2 and TRBJ1-5, is EPEVTQTPSHQVTQMGQEVILRCVPISNHLYFYWYRQILGQKVEFLVSFYNNEISEKSEIFDDQFSVERPDGSNFTLKIRSTKLEDSAMYFCASSSRDSFNQPQHFGDGTRLSIL.

The chain joins TRBV10-3 to TRBJ1-1; 9 bases agree with TRBD1. Looked up from germline, CDR1 is ENHRY and CDR2 is SYGVKD. This CDR3 comprises 18 residues. The V and J ends lost 2 bases and 2 bases, in that order; junction bases with no gene match: 12. DNA of the CDR3: TGTGCCATCAGTGAGAATTACAGGGGGCCCCGAATAAACACTGAAGCTTTCTTT. Protein sequence: CAISENYRGPRINTEAFF.

This clonotype showed up many times. The gene calls are TRBV3-1 and TRBJ2-1; D might be TRBD1 (7 bases). The CDR3 has 12 residues. The V and J ends lost 2 bases and 9 bases respectively, with 8 bases between them. The germline V gene has CDR1 LGHDT and CDR2 YNNKEL (reference sequence). CDR3 residues: CASSQQGGEQFF. The DNA for the CDR3 is TGTGCCAGCAGCCAACAGGGGGGTGAGCAGTTCTTC.

This clonotype was detected ten times or more. The chain couples TRBV6-5 to TRBJ2-1, with TRBD2 identical over 14 bases. Germline assignment: CDR1 MNHEY and CDR2 SVGAGI. Trimming at V came to 6 bases and at J to 0 bases, leaving 7 bases not matched to a gene. The CDR3 spans 18 residues. CDR3 in DNA: TGTGCCAGCAGCCTTGGACTAGCGGGGGGCCCCTCCTACAATGAGCAGTTCTTC. Its translation: CASSLGLAGGPSYNEQFF.

The table lists this clonotype with many counts. The V and J genes are TRBV29-1 and TRBJ1-1; D not certain. The ends were cut back, 1 base at V and 1 base at J, with 4 bases in the middle. CDR3 length: 12 amino acids. The germline V gene has CDR1 SQVTM and CDR2 ANQGSEA. The chain's CDR3 is CSVEVENTEAFF. The CDR3 region has the DNA TGCAGCGTTGAAGTAGAGAACACTGAAGCTTTCTTT.

This clonotype was seen more than once but under ten times. The chain joins TRBV10-1 to TRBJ2-3; 8 nucleotides match TRBD2. CDR3 length: 14 amino acids. Germline CDR1 and CDR2: WNHNN and SYGVQD (reference sequence). The junction had 1 base not matched to a gene; V was cut back by 0 bases and J by 5 bases. CDR3 loop: CASSESLAGDTQYF. The CDR3 region has the DNA TGCGCCAGCAGTGAGTCGCTAGCGGGAGATACGCAGTATTTT.

There are many counts of this clonotype. This chain uses TRBV12-3 or TRBV12-4 with TRBJ1-2; no clear D gene. This CDR3 has 15 amino acids. V shed 6 bases and J shed 3 bases, with 17 bases lying between them. The CDR3 region has the DNA TGTGCCAGCAGCTCAACCTCCCGGGTTTACTATGGCTACACCTTC. This sequence encodes CASSSTSRVYYGYTF.

This clonotype came up many times. V is TRBV24-1 and J is TRBJ1-1; a weak D match, TRBD1 (6 bases). Trimming cost V 7 bases and J 0 bases, with 11 bases left between them. This CDR3 has 14 amino acids. Germline-derived CDR1 and CDR2 are KGHDR and SFDVKD. CDR3 protein: CATRVSGVNTEAFF. The CDR3, as DNA: TGTGCCACCAGGGTGTCAGGGGTGAACACTGAAGCTTTCTTT.

This clonotype was seen at least ten times. The rearrangement uses TRBV27 and TRBJ1-5; D gene ambiguous. The germline V gene encodes CDR1 MNHEY and CDR2 SMNVEV (reference sequence). The CDR3 has 13 residues. V gave up 5 bases and J gave up 1 base, with 6 bases separating them. This CDR3 is CASSRLSNQPQHF. In nucleotides, the CDR3 is TGTGCCAGCAGTCGCCTGAGCAATCAGCCCCAGCATTTT.

This clonotype was found many times. The chain combines TRBV20-1 with TRBJ2-5; no clear D. V was shortened by 6 bases and J by 4 bases, with 15 bases between the two germline ends. This CDR3 has 13 amino acids. CDR1 is DFQATT, CDR2 SNEGSKA, per germline (reference sequence). CDR3 nucleotides: TGCAGTGCCATTAAAGGTTCGACAGAGACCCAGTACTTC. Protein: CSAIKGSTETQYF.